This passage covers 21 T cell receptor beta chains from one sample sequenced in a study of OX40 agonist ivuxolimab in advanced cancers. Libraries were prepared by immunoSEQ multiplex PCR; TCRdb keeps only in-frame clonotypes and omits some of them. The sample lists some 58,000 clones, around four fifths occurring once. Sequencing used CD4+ or CD8+ T cells sorted from blood, obtained in a trial of the OX40 agonist ivuxolimab. All receptors derive from an adult with an advanced solid tumor such as melanoma, head and neck, liver or kidney cancer.

The chain joins TRBV6-5 to TRBJ2-1; 7 bases are a match to TRBD2. The CDR3 sequence is 16 residues long. Germline V lookup: CDR1 MNHEY, CDR2 SVGAGI. J lost 0 bases, V lost 1 base, and 3 bases had no gene match. The CDR3 is CASSYLPGGSYNEQFF. DNA for the CDR3: TGTGCCAGCAGTTACTTACCGGGGGGCTCCTACAATGAGCAGTTCTTC.

The chain links TRBV19 to TRBJ2-1; TRBD1 agrees at 9 bases. V gave up 8 bases and J gave up 9 bases; unmatched junction bases: 23. The germline gives CDR1 LNHDA, CDR2 SQIVND (reference sequence). This CDR3 region has 18 residues. The chain's CDR3 is CASRSQGADTSTAVEQFF. CDR3 DNA sequence: TGTGCCAGTCGCTCACAGGGGGCCGATACTAGTACGGCGGTTGAGCAGTTCTTC.

V is TRBV7-9 and J is TRBJ2-7; D is undetermined. Looked up from germline, CDR1 is SEHNR and CDR2 is FQNEAQ (reference sequence). The CDR3 length is 15 residues. Trimming cost V 1 base and J 7 bases, with 17 bases left between them. The CDR3 DNA sequence: TGTGCCAGCAGCTTAGGAAGAGGAGACCTCCGGGAGCAGTACTTC. It codes for CASSLGRGDLREQYF.

This chain connects TRBV29-1 to TRBJ2-3, with unresolved D. Trimming stripped 3 bases from V and 3 bases from J, with 13 bases between. This CDR3 is 14 amino acids long. Germline V CDR1 and CDR2: SQVTM, ANQGSEA. The CDR3 region has the DNA TGCAGCGTTGATGTGATGGGTGGGACAGATACGCAGTATTTT. Amino acids: CSVDVMGGTDTQYF.

V usage is TRBV29-1 and J usage is TRBJ2-2, with 7 bases fitting TRBD2. The germline V gene encodes CDR1 SQVTM and CDR2 ANQGSEA. Unmatched junction bases numbered 9, after V lost 7 bases and J lost 4 bases. This CDR3 has 14 amino acids. CDR3 region: CSAAWGEGTGELFF. CDR3 in DNA: TGCAGCGCGGCCTGGGGGGAGGGCACCGGGGAGCTGTTTTTT.

The V call is TRBV28, the J call TRBJ1-5, with D possibly being TRBD1 (5 bases). From germline, CDR1 is MDHEN and CDR2 SYDVKM. The CDR3 is 12 amino acids. The CDR3 nucleotides read TGTGCGGTGGGACTCGGCAATCAGCCCCAGCATTTT. Translated, it gives CAVGLGNQPQHF.

This clone was seen once. V is TRBV2 and J is TRBJ2-7, with 10 nucleotides matching TRBD2. Trimming at V came to 0 bases and at J to 4 bases, leaving 12 bases not matched to a gene. This CDR3 spans 18 amino acids. In germline, CDR1 is SNHLY, CDR2 FYNNEI. The CDR3 reads CASSEAPLAGVGAYEQYF. DNA for the CDR3: TGTGCCAGCAGTGAAGCGCCGCTAGCGGGAGTCGGAGCGTACGAGCAGTACTTC.

The CDR3 region is CASSLWAGSTDTQYF. CDR3 sequence (DNA): TGTGCCAGCAGCTTATGGGCGGGGAGCACAGATACGCAGTATTTT. The chain has TRBV7-2 and TRBJ2-3, with TRBD2 as a possible D gene (6 bases). V was pared by 2 bases and J by 0 bases, with 9 bases between. Germline V lookup: CDR1 SGHTA, CDR2 FQGNSA. This CDR3 contains 15 residues.

The chain carries TRBV7-3 and TRBJ2-5; D is undetermined. The J call is doubtful: the DNA matches TRBJ2-7 better. The germline CDR1 and CDR2 sequences are SGHTA and FQGTGA. CDR3 length: 12 residues. The chain's CDR3 is CASSQEYYEQYF. The DNA of the CDR3 is TGTGCCAGCAGCCAGGAGTACTACGAGCAGTACTTC.

This chain uses TRBV19 with TRBJ2-1, with TRBD2 identical over 7 bases. The CDR3 runs 16 residues. J lost 3 bases, V lost 6 bases, and 11 bases had no gene match. Germline CDR1 and CDR2: LNHDA and SQIVND (reference sequence). The chain's CDR3 is CASRLGVAGYYNEQFF. CDR3 in DNA: TGTGCCAGTAGACTGGGGGTAGCGGGTTACTACAATGAGCAGTTCTTC.

The chain employs TRBV27 and TRBJ1-1; 9 nucleotides agree with TRBD1. Germline V lookup: CDR1 MNHEY, CDR2 SMNVEV (reference sequence). There are 17 residues in the CDR3. V lost 5 bases, J lost 6 bases, and 16 bases stayed unmatched. CDR3 protein: CASSEQGAQVWVAEAFF. CDR3 in DNA: TGTGCCAGCAGTGAACAGGGGGCGCAGGTCTGGGTCGCTGAAGCTTTCTTT.

The genes are TRBV5-4 and TRBJ1-4; weak D call: TRBD1 (6 bases). The V gene's germline CDR1 is SGHNT and CDR2 YYREEE (reference sequence). The CDR3 has 15 residues. V was cut by 4 bases and J by 16 bases, with 26 bases left in between. The CDR3 sequence is CASSQEGDARENWFF. CDR3 coding DNA: TGTGCCAGCAGCCAAGAGGGGGACGCCCGCGAGAATTGGTTTTTT.

The chain uses TRBV12-5 and TRBJ2-1; D is unresolved. From germline, CDR1 is LGHNT and CDR2 FRNRAP. The V gene lost 0 bases and the J gene lost 10 bases, with 7 bases spanning the gap. This CDR3 region has 12 residues. The CDR3 DNA is TGTGCTAGTGGTTTGGTACTTTCAGAGCAGTTCTTC. Protein sequence: CASGLVLSEQFF. Based on the CDR3 plus reference TRBV12-5 and TRBJ2-1, the full variable domain is DARVTQTPRHKVTEMGQEVTMRCQPILGHNTVFWYRQTMMQGLELLAYFRNRAPLDDSGMPKDRFSAEMPDATLATLKIQPSEPRDSAVYFCASGLVLSEQFFGPGTRLTVL.

The chain links TRBV4-1 to TRBJ2-1; no clear D gene. The CDR3 consists of 14 residues. Germline V gene data show CDR1 as MGHRA and CDR2 as YSYEKL. The V end was cut by 2 bases, the J end by 9 bases, with 14 bases between. The CDR3 DNA is TGCGCCAGCAGCCAATTGGCCCAGAACGGTGAGCAGTTCTTC. This translates into CASSQLAQNGEQFF.

The chain is built from TRBV27 and TRBJ1-4; TRBD1 agrees at 9 bases. This CDR3 comprises 18 residues. The V and J ends lost 8 bases and 0 bases, in that order; junction bases with no gene match: 13. CDR1 and CDR2 (germline): MNHEY, SMNVEV (reference sequence). The CDR3 DNA reads as TGTGCCAGCGCCACCAACAGGGGGCCACCTTCAACTAATGAAAAACTGTTTTTT. Protein product: CASATNRGPPSTNEKLFF.

This chain joins TRBV7-2 and TRBJ2-2, with TRBD1 as a possible D gene (5 bases). This CDR3 has 16 residues. V lost 4 bases and J 3 bases, leaving 15 bases between the germline ends. Germline CDR1 is SGHTA and CDR2 is FQGNSA. The DNA for the CDR3 is TGTGCCAGCAGCTCGAGGACATTGAGTTACACCGGGGAGCTGTTTTTT. Translation: CASSSRTLSYTGELFF.

The rearrangement links TRBV4-3 to TRBJ1-5; no definite D call. The V end was cut by 0 bases, the J end by 6 bases, with 12 bases between. CDR3 length: 15 residues. Germline V CDR1 and CDR2: LGHNA, YSLEER. CDR3 residues: CASSQDFGSGQPQHF. The DNA for the CDR3 is TGCGCCAGCAGCCAAGATTTCGGGAGTGGTCAGCCCCAGCATTTT.

The rearrangement links TRBV5-5 to TRBJ2-5, with 8 positions matching TRBD2. Germline V gives CDR1 SGHKS, CDR2 YYEKEE (reference sequence). This CDR3 region has 14 residues. J lost 5 bases, V lost 4 bases, and 7 bases had no gene match. The CDR3 DNA is TGTGCCAGCAGCCGTGAAAGCGGGAGTGAGACCCAGTACTTC. Residues: CASSRESGSETQYF.

The chain is built from TRBV30 and TRBJ2-1; D remains unclear. CDR3 length equals 11 residues. From germline, CDR1 is GTSNPN and CDR2 SVGIG (reference sequence). Trimming took off 3 bases at V and 4 bases at J, with 4 bases between the two ends. The CDR3: CAWRTYNEQFF. The CDR3 region has the DNA TGTGCCTGGAGGACGTACAATGAGCAGTTCTTC.

The chain combines TRBV6-5 with TRBJ2-5, with 12 bases aligning to TRBD1. Trimming cost V 5 bases and J 4 bases; bases outside gene matches: 5. The germline V gene has CDR1 MNHEY and CDR2 SVGAGI. This CDR3 region has 15 residues. The CDR3 DNA reads TGTGCCAGCAGTACGGGACAGGGGGCCGGAGAGACCCAGTACTTC. Translating gives CASSTGQGAGETQYF.

The J gene is TRBJ2-6, the V gene TRBV6-1; D not resolved. The CDR3 covers 17 residues. Trimming pared 3 bases from V and 0 bases from J, leaving 12 bases between. CDR1 is MNHNS and CDR2 is SASEGT in the germline V gene. CDR3 nucleotide sequence: TGTGCCAGCAGTGAGGGCGGCGGAGACTCTGGGGCCAACGTCCTGACTTTC. Protein: CASSEGGGDSGANVLTF.